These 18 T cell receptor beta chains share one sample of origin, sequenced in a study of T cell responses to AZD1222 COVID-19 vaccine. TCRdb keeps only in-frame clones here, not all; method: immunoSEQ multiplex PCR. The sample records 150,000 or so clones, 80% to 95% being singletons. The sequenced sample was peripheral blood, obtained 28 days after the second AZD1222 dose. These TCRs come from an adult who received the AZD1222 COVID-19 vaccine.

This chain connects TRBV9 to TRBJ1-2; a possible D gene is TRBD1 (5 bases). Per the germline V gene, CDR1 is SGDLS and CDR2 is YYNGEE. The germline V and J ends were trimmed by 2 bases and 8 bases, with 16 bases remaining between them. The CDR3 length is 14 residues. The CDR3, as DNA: TGTGCCAGCAGCGTCACGGGGCGACGCGCGGGCTACACCTTC. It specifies CASSVTGRRAGYTF.

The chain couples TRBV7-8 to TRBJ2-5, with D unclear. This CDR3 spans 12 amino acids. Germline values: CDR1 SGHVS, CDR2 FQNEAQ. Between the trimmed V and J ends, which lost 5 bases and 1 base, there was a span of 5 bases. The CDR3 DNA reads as TGTGCCAGCAGCCCACCCCAAGAGACCCAGTACTTC. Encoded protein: CASSPPQETQYF.

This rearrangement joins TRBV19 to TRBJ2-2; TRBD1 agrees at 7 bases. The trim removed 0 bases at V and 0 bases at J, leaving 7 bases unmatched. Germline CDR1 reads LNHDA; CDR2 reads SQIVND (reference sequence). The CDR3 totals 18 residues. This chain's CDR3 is CASSIERPGTANTGELFF. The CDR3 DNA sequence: TGTGCCAGTAGTATAGAACGCCCGGGGACAGCGAACACCGGGGAGCTGTTTTTT.

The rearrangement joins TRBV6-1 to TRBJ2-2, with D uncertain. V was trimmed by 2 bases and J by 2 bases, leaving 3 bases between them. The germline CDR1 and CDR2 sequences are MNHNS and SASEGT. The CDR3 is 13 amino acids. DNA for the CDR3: TGTGCCAGCAGTGAACCCAACACCGGGGAGCTGTTTTTT. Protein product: CASSEPNTGELFF.

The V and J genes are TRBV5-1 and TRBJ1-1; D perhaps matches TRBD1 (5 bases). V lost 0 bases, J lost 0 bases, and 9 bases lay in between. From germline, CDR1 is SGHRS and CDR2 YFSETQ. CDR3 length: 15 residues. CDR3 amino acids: CASSLEGLLNTEAFF. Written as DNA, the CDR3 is TGCGCCAGCAGCTTGGAGGGGCTTTTGAACACTGAAGCTTTCTTT.

In DNA, the CDR3 is TGTGCTAGTGGTTTCGGACAGGGGGCTATATCCGGGGAGCTGTTTTTT. Its protein is CASGFGQGAISGELFF. The chain joins TRBV12-5 to TRBJ2-2, with 11 bases matching TRBD1. The J segment lost 6 bases and the V segment lost 3 bases, leaving 6 bases of the junction unmatched. CDR1 is LGHNT and CDR2 is FRNRAP in the germline V gene. There are 16 residues in the CDR3.

The CDR3 sequence: CASRPRGSGYYGYTF. CDR3 in DNA: TGTGCCAGCAGACCCAGGGGGTCGGGATACTATGGCTACACCTTC. V is TRBV14 and J is TRBJ1-2, with 7 bases identical to TRBD1. Germline loops: CDR1 SGHDN, CDR2 FVKESK. The ends lost 6 bases at V and 3 bases at J; junction bases unmatched: 10. This CDR3 spans 15 amino acids. Based on the CDR3 plus reference TRBV14 and TRBJ1-2, the full variable domain is EAGVTQFPSHSVIEKGQTVTLRCDPISGHDNLYWYRRVMGKEIKFLLHFVKESKQDESGMPNNRFLAERTGGTYSTLKVQPAELEDSGVYFCASRPRGSGYYGYTFGSGTRLTVV.

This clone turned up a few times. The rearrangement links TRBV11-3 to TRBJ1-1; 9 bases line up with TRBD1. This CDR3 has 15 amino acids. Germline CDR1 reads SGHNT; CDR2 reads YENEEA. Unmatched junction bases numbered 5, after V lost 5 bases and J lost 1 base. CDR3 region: CASSTGQGENTEAFF. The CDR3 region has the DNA TGTGCCAGCAGCACGGGACAGGGTGAGAACACTGAAGCTTTCTTT. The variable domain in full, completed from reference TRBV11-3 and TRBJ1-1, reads EAGVVQSPRYKIIEKKQPVAFWCNPISGHNTLYWYLQNLGQGPELLIRYENEEAVDDSQLPKDRFSAERLKGVDSTLKIQPAELGDSAVYLCASSTGQGENTEAFFGQGTRLTVV.

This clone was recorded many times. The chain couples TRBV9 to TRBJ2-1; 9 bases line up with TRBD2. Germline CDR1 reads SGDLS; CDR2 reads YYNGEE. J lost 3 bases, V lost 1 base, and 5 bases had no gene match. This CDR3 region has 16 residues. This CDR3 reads CASSVRPSGNYNEQFF. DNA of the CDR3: TGTGCCAGCAGCGTACGGCCTAGCGGGAACTACAATGAGCAGTTCTTC.

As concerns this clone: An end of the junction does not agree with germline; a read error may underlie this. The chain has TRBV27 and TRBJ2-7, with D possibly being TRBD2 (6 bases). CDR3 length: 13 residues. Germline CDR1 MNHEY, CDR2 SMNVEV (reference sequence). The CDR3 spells CASRRWDSHEQYF. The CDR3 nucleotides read TGTGCCAGCCGCCGATGGGACTCCCACGAGCAGTACTTC.

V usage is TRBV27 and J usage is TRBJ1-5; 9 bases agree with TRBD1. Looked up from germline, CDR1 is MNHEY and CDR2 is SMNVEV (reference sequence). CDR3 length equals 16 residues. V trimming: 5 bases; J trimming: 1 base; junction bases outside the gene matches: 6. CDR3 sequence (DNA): TGTGCCAGCAGTCCGGCGGGACAGGGCAGCAATCAGCCCCAGCATTTT. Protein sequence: CASSPAGQGSNQPQHF.

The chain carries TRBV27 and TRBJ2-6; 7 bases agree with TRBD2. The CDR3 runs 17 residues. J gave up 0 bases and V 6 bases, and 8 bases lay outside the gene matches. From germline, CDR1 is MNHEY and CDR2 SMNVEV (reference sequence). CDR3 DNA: TGTGCCAGCAGCTCCGGGAGGACCCTCTCTGGGGCCAACGTCCTGACTTTC. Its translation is CASSSGRTLSGANVLTF.

CDR3 residues: CASSNTGDNEKLFF. Written as DNA, the CDR3 is TGTGCCAGCAGCAACACAGGGGATAATGAAAAACTGTTTTTT. J is TRBJ1-4 and V is TRBV7-9, with 7 bases lining up with TRBD1. Germline trimming cut 5 bases from V and 4 bases from J; bases unmatched to any gene: 4. The CDR3 spans 14 residues. Germline V gene lookup returns CDR1 SEHNR and CDR2 FQNEAQ (reference sequence).

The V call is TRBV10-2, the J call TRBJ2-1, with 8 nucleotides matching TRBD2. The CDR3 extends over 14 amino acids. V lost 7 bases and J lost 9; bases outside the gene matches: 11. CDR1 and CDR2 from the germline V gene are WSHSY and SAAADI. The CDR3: CASTLAGTRSEQFF. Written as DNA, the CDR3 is TGCGCCAGCACCCTAGCGGGTACTCGTAGTGAGCAGTTCTTC.

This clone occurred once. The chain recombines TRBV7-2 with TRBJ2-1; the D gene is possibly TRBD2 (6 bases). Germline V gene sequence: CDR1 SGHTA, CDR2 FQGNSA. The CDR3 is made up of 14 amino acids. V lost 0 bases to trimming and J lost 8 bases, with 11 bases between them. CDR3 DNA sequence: TGTGCCAGCAGCTTAGCACTAGCTAAGGATGAGCAGTTCTTC. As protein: CASSLALAKDEQFF.

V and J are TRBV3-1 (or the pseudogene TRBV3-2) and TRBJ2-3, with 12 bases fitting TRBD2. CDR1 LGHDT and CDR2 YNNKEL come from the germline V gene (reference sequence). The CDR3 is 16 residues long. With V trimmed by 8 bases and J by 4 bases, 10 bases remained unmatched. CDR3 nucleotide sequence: TGTGCCAGCCGTTCTAGCGGGGGGGCCCCTCCAGATACGCAGTATTTT. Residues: CASRSSGGAPPDTQYF.

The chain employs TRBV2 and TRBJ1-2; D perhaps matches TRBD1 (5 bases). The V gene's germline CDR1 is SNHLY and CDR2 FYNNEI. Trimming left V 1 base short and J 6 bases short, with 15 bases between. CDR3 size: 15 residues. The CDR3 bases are TGTGCCAGCAGTGAAGACGAGGGGAACATCCATGGCTACACCTTC. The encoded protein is CASSEDEGNIHGYTF.

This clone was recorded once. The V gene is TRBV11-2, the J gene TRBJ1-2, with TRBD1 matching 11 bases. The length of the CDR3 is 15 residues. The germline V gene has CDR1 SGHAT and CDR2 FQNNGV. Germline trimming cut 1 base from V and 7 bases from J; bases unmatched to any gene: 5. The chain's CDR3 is CASSLGGQGALGYTF. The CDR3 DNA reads TGTGCCAGCAGCTTAGGAGGACAGGGGGCGCTTGGCTACACCTTC.